A single sample is the source of the 21 T cell receptor beta chains below, sequenced in a study of T-cell reconstitution after alpha-beta-depleted transplantation in children (dated by TCRdb to about 2016). Library preparation employed PCR. Sequencing used an Illumina HiSeq 2500. TCR libraries were prepared with molecular barcoding, using unique molecular identifiers to normalize TCRbeta repertoire quantification. TCRdb applied fastp at Q25 and MiXCR to the public reads, then kept only in-frame beta chains. Duplicate CDR3 protein sequences are folded into a single record with the most common DNA and genes. The sample profile shows 800,000 to 1,000,000 distinct CDR3 sequences; roughly 31% of them were found once. The top ten clones comprise roughly 31% of the sample. The sample's treatment or condition, from its label and the paper: allogeneic hematopoietic cell transplantation with graft depleted of TCRalphabeta T cells and CD19 B cells.

This specimen was PBMCs, mostly from graft donor cells, taken 360 days after TCRalphabeta/CD19-depleted stem cell transplant. Receptor source: a boy in the first two years of life who had a stem cell transplant for SCID, so the T cells may come from the graft donor.

This clonotype has ten or more counts. The chain combines TRBV29-1 with TRBJ2-3; D remains ambiguous. Trimming shortened V by 4 bases and J by 0 bases, and 2 bases separated the two germline ends. Germline assignment: CDR1 SQVTM and CDR2 ANQGSEA. The CDR3 has 11 amino acids. CDR3 amino acids: CSVASTDTQYF. The CDR3 nucleotides read TGCAGCGTTGCCAGCACAGATACGCAGTATTTT.

The chain couples TRBV12-3 or TRBV12-4 to TRBJ1-1, with D hard to call. Trimming shortened V by 3 bases and J by 6 bases, and 14 bases separated the two germline ends. This CDR3 contains 14 residues. CDR3 loop: CASSLVRSWAEAFF. The CDR3, as DNA: TGTGCCAGCAGTTTGGTCAGATCGTGGGCTGAAGCTTTCTTT.

In its sample, this clonotype was seen many times. The chain employs TRBV20-1 and TRBJ2-5; D is unclear. The CDR3 has 15 amino acids. The germline gives CDR1 DFQATT, CDR2 SNEGSKA (reference sequence). Trimming pared 0 bases from V and 0 bases from J, leaving 11 bases between. CDR3 coding DNA: TGCAGTGCTAGAGATCTCTGGGGAAACCAAGAGACCCAGTACTTC. This translates into CSARDLWGNQETQYF.

The chain combines TRBV12-3 or TRBV12-4 with TRBJ2-7, with D perhaps matching TRBD2 (6 bases). The CDR3 contains 15 residues. The V gene lost 6 bases and the J gene lost 6 bases, with 21 bases spanning the gap. The CDR3 spells CASSPRAGGLAEQYF. CDR3 DNA sequence: TGTGCCAGCAGCCCAAGGGCAGGAGGGTTGGCCGAGCAGTACTTC.

This sequence joins TRBV30 and TRBJ1-5; 7 bases are shared with TRBD1. V lost 3 bases, J lost 5 bases, and 7 bases stayed unmatched. This CDR3 has 14 amino acids. Germline loops: CDR1 GTSNPN, CDR2 SVGIG (reference sequence). CDR3 protein: CAWSTARGYQPQHF. CDR3 bases: TGTGCCTGGAGCACAGCCAGGGGGTATCAGCCCCAGCATTTT.

This clonotype has more than one count but fewer than ten. V gene TRBV6-1 combines with J gene TRBJ2-7, with 8 positions matching TRBD1. Losses at the gene ends were 5 bases for V and 1 base for J; bases not matched to a gene: 7. Germline V lookup: CDR1 MNHNS, CDR2 SASEGT. The CDR3 contains 15 residues. CDR3 sequence: CASSKDRGGSYEQYF. DNA for the CDR3: TGTGCCAGCAGTAAAGACAGGGGAGGATCCTACGAGCAGTACTTC.

The chain is built from TRBV30 and TRBJ2-2, with 8 bases that match TRBD2. CDR1 is GTSNPN, CDR2 SVGIG, per germline (reference sequence). The CDR3 covers 14 residues. V shed 5 bases and J 0 bases; nucleotides not matched to a gene: 2. The CDR3 loop is CAWCSGANTGELFF. The CDR3 DNA sequence: TGTGCCTGGTGTAGCGGGGCGAACACCGGGGAGCTGTTTTTT. Full variable domain (rest looked up from reference TRBV30 and TRBJ2-2): SQTIHQWPATLVQPVGSPLSLECTVEGTSNPNLYWYRQAAGRGLQLLFYSVGIGQISSEVPQNLSASRPQDRQFILSSKKLLLSDSGFYLCAWCSGANTGELFFGEGSRLTVL.

The chain couples TRBV6-1 to TRBJ1-5, with D possibly matching TRBD1 (6 bases). Trimming left V 8 bases short and J 0 bases short, with 17 bases between. Germline V gene sequence: CDR1 MNHNS, CDR2 SASEGT. This CDR3 contains 16 residues. This chain's CDR3 is CASDGRGLRSNQPQHF. CDR3 bases: TGTGCCAGCGACGGCAGGGGCCTGCGTAGCAATCAGCCCCAGCATTTT.

In this sample, this clonotype turned up a few times. J is TRBJ2-7 and V is TRBV4-1, with D possibly called TRBD1 or TRBD2 (5 bases each). V lost 4 bases, J lost 3 bases, and 16 bases lay in between. The CDR3 spans 15 residues. CDR1 is MGHRA, CDR2 YSYEKL, per germline. DNA for the CDR3: TGCGCCAGCAGCCCATACGGAGGCAGGGACTACGAGCAGTACTTC. Translating gives CASSPYGGRDYEQYF.

This clonotype was observed a few times. The chain combines TRBV7-2 with TRBJ1-6; TRBD1 matches 8 bases. Losses at the gene ends were 2 bases for V and 6 bases for J; bases not matched to a gene: 3. The CDR3 is 15 amino acids. In germline, CDR1 is SGHTA, CDR2 FQGNSA. CDR3 in DNA: TGTGCCAGCAGCTTAACAGGGGGGATTAATTCACCCCTCCACTTT. Its translation is CASSLTGGINSPLHF.

Only a few counts were recorded for this clonotype. The chain is built from TRBV6-5 and TRBJ2-5; a weak D match, TRBD1 (6 bases). This CDR3 spans 15 amino acids. The V and J ends lost 2 bases and 5 bases respectively, with 15 bases between them. CDR1 and CDR2 from the germline V gene are MNHEY and SVGAGI. The CDR3, as DNA: TGTGCCAGCAGTTACCGTCCACAGGGTTGGGAGACCCAGTACTTC. Protein: CASSYRPQGWETQYF.

The chain has TRBV21-1 and TRBJ2-3. TRBV21-1 constitutes a pseudogene. The CDR3 runs to 15 residues. The CDR3 DNA reads TGTGCCAGCAGCAAAGCGCGGAAGATCACAGATACGCAGTATTTT. Translating gives CASSKARKITDTQYF.

The gene calls are TRBV11-2 and TRBJ2-3, with TRBD2 matching over 7 bases. Germline loops: CDR1 SGHAT, CDR2 FQNNGV. The V gene end was trimmed by 3 bases and the J gene end by 5 bases; junction bases not matched to a gene: 8. The CDR3 extends over 15 amino acids. CDR3 DNA sequence: TGTGCCAGCAGCTTCAGGGCGGGGGAATTAGATACGCAGTATTTT. Translation gives CASSFRAGELDTQYF.

This clonotype appeared a few times. This chain uses TRBV4-3 with TRBJ2-2; 8 nucleotides align to TRBD2. The ends lost 7 bases at V and 2 bases at J; junction bases unmatched: 6. Germline values: CDR1 LGHNA, CDR2 YSLEER. The CDR3 loop spans 15 amino acids. The CDR3 region has the DNA TGCGCCAGCACGTTTCGGGGGGGAAACACCGGGGAGCTGTTTTTT. This encodes CASTFRGGNTGELFF.

This clonotype was counted between two and nine times. The chain is built from TRBV28 and TRBJ2-7; a possible D gene is TRBD1 (5 bases). CDR1 and CDR2 (germline): MDHEN, SYDVKM. Trimming removed 6 bases at V and 7 bases at J, with 16 bases between. CDR3 size: 13 residues. CDR3 nucleotide sequence: TGTGCCAGCAGGGTCCGCAGGGTCTGTGAGCAGTACTTC. Protein sequence: CASRVRRVCEQYF.

This clonotype appeared a few times. The chain has TRBV27 and TRBJ2-3; a possible D gene is TRBD2 (5 bases). This CDR3 has 12 residues. V lost 5 bases to trimming and J lost 9 bases, with 12 bases between them. In germline, CDR1 is MNHEY, CDR2 SMNVEV (reference sequence). The CDR3 reads CASSLNGITQYF. In DNA, the CDR3 is TGTGCCAGCAGTCTGAACGGGATAACGCAGTATTTT.

The genes are TRBV15 and TRBJ1-1; perhaps TRBD1 as D (6 bases). The V gene's germline CDR1 is LNHNV and CDR2 YYDKDF (reference sequence). Trimming stripped 2 bases from V and 6 bases from J, with 10 bases between. This CDR3 is built from 13 residues. In DNA, the CDR3 is TGTGCCACCAGCAGACAGGGGACTGCTGAAGCTTTCTTT. Its protein is CATSRQGTAEAFF.

The chain joins TRBV10-3 to TRBJ2-7; 11 bases map to TRBD1. Germline lookup yields CDR1 ENHRY and CDR2 SYGVKD. This CDR3 comprises 17 residues. Trimming at V came to 6 bases and at J to 0 bases, leaving 10 bases not matched to a gene. CDR3 protein: CAISPSGGTGGSYEQYF. The CDR3 DNA reads as TGTGCCATCAGCCCTAGTGGGGGGACAGGGGGCTCCTACGAGCAGTACTTC.

J is TRBJ1-1 and V is TRBV5-1; 9 positions agree with TRBD1. V lost 4 bases, J lost 10 bases, and 8 bases stayed unmatched. Germline values: CDR1 SGHRS, CDR2 YFSETQ. The CDR3 runs to 13 residues. CDR3 coding DNA: TGCGCCAGCAGCCTTCGGGACAGGGAGGGAGCTTTCTTT. It is translated as CASSLRDREGAFF.

This clonotype was observed a few times. The chain links TRBV2 to TRBJ2-7; D not certain. V was clipped by 2 bases and J by 11 bases, with 19 bases between them. The CDR3 covers 14 residues. Per germline, CDR1 SNHLY and CDR2 FYNNEI. In DNA form, the CDR3 reads TGTGCCAGCAGTGAAACCCGAATACTCCTCTCTGAGTACTTC. Translation gives CASSETRILLSEYF.

This clonotype was detected only a few times. This sequence joins TRBV27 and TRBJ2-1; 9 bases line up with TRBD1. The junction had 16 bases not matched to a gene; V was cut back by 7 bases and J by 6 bases. CDR1 is MNHEY, CDR2 SMNVEV, per germline (reference sequence). The CDR3 has 17 residues. CDR3 amino acids: CASTPLAGQGGTNEQFF. The DNA for the CDR3 is TGTGCCAGCACCCCCCTCGCGGGACAGGGTGGGACCAATGAGCAGTTCTTC.